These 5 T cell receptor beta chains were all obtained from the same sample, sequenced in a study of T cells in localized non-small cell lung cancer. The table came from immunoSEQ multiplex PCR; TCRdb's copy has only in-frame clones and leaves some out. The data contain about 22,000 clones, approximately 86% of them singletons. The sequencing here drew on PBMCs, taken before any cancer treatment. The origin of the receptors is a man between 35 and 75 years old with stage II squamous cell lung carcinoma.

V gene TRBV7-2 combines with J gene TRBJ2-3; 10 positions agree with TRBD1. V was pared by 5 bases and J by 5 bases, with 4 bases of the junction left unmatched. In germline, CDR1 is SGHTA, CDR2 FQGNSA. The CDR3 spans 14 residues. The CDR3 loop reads CASSRWTGGDTQYF. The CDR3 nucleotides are TGTGCCAGCAGCCGGTGGACAGGGGGAGATACGCAGTATTTT.

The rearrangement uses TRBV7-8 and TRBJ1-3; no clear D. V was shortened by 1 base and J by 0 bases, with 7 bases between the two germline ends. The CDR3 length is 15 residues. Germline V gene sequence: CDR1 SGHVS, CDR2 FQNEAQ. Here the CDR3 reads CASSLVAISGNTIYF. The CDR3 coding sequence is TGTGCCAGCAGCTTAGTCGCGATCTCTGGAAACACCATATATTTT. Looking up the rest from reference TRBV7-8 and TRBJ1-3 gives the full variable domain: GAGVSQSPRYKVAKRGQDVALRCDPISGHVSLFWYQQALGQGPEFLTYFQNEAQLDKSGLPSDRFFAERPEGSVSTLKIQRTQQEDSAVYLCASSLVAISGNTIYFGEGSWLTVV.

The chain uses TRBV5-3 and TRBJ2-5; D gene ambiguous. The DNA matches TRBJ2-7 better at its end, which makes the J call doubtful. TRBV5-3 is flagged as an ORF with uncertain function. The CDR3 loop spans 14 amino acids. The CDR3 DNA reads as TGTGCCAGAACCCGATGTAACGGAACCTACGAGCAGTACTTC. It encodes CARTRCNGTYEQYF.

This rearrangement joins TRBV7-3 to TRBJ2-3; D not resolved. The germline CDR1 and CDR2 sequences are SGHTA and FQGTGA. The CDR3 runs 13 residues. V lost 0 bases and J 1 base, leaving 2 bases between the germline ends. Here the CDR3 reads CASSLTGTDTQYF. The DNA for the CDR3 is TGTGCCAGCAGCTTAACAGGCACAGATACGCAGTATTTT.

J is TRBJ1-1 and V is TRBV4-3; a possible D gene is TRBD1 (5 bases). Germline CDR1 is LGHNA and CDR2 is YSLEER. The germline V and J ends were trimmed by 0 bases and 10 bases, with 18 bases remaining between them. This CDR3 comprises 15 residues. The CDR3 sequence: CASSQEGEPRRGAFF. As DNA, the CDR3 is TGCGCCAGCAGCCAAGAAGGGGAGCCGCGGCGAGGAGCTTTCTTT.